Listed here is a single T cell receptor (beta chain). It has no known antigen specificity. Qualities for individual bases were not recorded, and no much larger clone is one base off. CDR1 is given as SGHRS and CDR2 as YFSETQ, both from the germline V gene. Taken from cysteine to phenylalanine, the CDR3 has 16 residues. The sequence is cut down to CDR3 DNA, 48 bases in frame from base 1. At the junction V is shortened by 0 bases and J by 9 bases; bases outside the gene matches: 9. This sample is part of a study of blood T cell repertoires in COVID-19 (dated by TCRdb to between 2020 and 2021). For the study in its entirety: Samples covering the acute and convalescent phases of COVID-19 were provided by collaborators in the United States, Italy and Spain. The prospective study material was composed of cDNA or gDNA derived from T cells, B-cell-depleted T cells, or PBMCs. The dataset comprised deeply sampled blood TCRbeta repertoires from subjects exposed to, actively infected with, or recovered from COVID-19. The repertoires were released in a freely available public database intended as a resource for research on the immune response to SARS-CoV-2. The samples were drawn from the first 160 participants of the ongoing ImmuneRACE study and from roughly 1,300 subjects provided by 6 global collaborators. The sample metadata nearly always contained a de-identified subject ID, COVID-19 status, age in years and sex. Where HLA class I and class II types were available, the types were taken from metadata supplied by the sample provider, not from assay-based typing.

The collaborating institutions used their own protocols to collect whole blood in K2EDTA tubes. For TCRbeta analysis, collaborator samples were shipped as frozen whole blood, as isolated PBMCs, or as DNA extracted from either sample type. TCRbeta CDR3 regions were amplified from genomic DNA by means of the immunoSEQ Assay, a bias-controlled multiplex PCR. Per the source publication's procedure: The number of nucleated cells in each sample was estimated by amplification of reference gene primers within the assay. To quantify the absolute abundance of each unique TCRbeta CDR3 rearrangement, sequence reads were collapsed and filtered. Productive Simpson clonality was computed per sample as the square root of Simpson's diversity index over productive rearrangements. TCRdb took this table from immuneACCESS and kept in-frame rearrangements with V and J called. Such tables lack part of the clones; where checked against another copy, unresolved V genes explain under half of the gap, and the rest is unexplained. The V and J calls and clone size were taken over from that table, and D and trimming were inferred from the DNA. This sample gives about 190,000 clones in total; 80% of them show up just once. The leading ten clones occupy roughly 6.7% of the sample.

Study-level results and caveats: How much clinical and demographic metadata was included differed by source and by participant, and the metadata was provided uncurated.

This receptor was identified in a man aged 60-69 years with acute or convalescent COVID-19. The sequenced sample was peripheral blood. The chain was built from TRBV5-1 and TRBJ1-6; 7 bases in the junction line up with TRBD1. The CDR3 region has the sequence CASSLELGQPTSPLHF. The DNA sequence is as follows: TGCGCCAGCAGCTTGGAACTGGGACAGCCAACTTCACCCCTCCACTTT.